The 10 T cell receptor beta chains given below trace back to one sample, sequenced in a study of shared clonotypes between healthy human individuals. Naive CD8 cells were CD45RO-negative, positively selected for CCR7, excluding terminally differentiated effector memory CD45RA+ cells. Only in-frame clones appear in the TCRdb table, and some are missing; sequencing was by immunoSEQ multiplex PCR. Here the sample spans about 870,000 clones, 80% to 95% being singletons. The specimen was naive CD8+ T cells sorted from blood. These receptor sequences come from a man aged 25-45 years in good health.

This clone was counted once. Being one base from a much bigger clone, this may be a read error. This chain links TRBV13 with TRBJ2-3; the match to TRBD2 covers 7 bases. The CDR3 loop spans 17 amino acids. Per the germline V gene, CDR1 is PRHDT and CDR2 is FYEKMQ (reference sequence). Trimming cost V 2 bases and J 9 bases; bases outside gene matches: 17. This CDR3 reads CASSLKLAGARGGTQYF. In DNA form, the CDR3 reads TGTGCCAGCAGCTTAAAGTTGGCGGGAGCGAGGGGTGGGACGCAGTATTTT.

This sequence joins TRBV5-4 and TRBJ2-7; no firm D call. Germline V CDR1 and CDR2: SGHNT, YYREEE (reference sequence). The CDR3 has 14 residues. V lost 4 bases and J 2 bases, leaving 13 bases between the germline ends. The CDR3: CASSVAESTYEQYF. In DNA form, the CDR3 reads TGTGCCAGCAGCGTGGCGGAATCCACCTACGAGCAGTACTTC. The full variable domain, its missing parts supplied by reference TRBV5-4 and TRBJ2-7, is ETGVTQSPTHLIKTRGQQVTLRCSSQSGHNTVSWYQQALGQGPQFIFQYYREEENGRGNFPPRFSGLQFPNYSSELNVNALELDDSALYLCASSVAESTYEQYFGPGTRLTVT.

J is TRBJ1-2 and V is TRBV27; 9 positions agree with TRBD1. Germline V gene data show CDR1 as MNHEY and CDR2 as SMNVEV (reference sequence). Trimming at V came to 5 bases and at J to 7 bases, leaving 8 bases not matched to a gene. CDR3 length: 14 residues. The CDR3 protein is CASSLGTGTIGYTF. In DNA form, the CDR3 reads TGTGCCAGCAGTCTGGGGACAGGGACCATTGGCTACACCTTC.

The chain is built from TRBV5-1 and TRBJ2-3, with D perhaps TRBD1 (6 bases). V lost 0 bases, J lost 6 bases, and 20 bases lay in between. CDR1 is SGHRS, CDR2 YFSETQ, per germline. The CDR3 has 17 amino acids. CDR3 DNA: TGCGCCAGCAGCTTGGCCCCGGGGAAGGGACACACGGATACGCAGTATTTT. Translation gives CASSLAPGKGHTDTQYF.

The CDR3 DNA sequence: TGTGCCAGCAGCCCAACAGGGGGAGGAGTGATGACTGAAGCTTTCTTT. Translated: CASSPTGGGVMTEAFF. This chain connects TRBV13 to TRBJ1-1; 8 bases match TRBD1. V was clipped by 5 bases and J by 5 bases; unmatched bases: 13. The CDR3 covers 16 residues. Germline V lookup: CDR1 PRHDT, CDR2 FYEKMQ (reference sequence).

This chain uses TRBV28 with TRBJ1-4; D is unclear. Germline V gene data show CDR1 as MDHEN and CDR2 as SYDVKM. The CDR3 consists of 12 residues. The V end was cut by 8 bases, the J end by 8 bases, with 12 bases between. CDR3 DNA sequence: TGTGCCAGCCGTTGGAGGGAGGAAAAACTGTTTTTT. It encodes CASRWREEKLFF.

DNA for the CDR3: TGTGCCACCCGTTTCGGCCCCCCCTACGAGCAGTACTTC. Amino acids: CATRFGPPYEQYF. The gene calls are TRBV6-1 and TRBJ2-7, with D hard to call. The V and J ends lost 10 bases and 2 bases respectively, with 15 bases between them. The CDR3 sequence is 13 residues long. CDR1 is MNHNS and CDR2 is SASEGT in the germline V gene.

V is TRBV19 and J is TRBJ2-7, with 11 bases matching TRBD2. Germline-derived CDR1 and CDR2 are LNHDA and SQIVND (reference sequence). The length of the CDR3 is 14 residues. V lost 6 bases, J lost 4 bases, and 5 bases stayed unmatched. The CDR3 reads CASRATSGSYEQYF. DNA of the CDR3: TGTGCCAGTAGGGCTACTAGCGGGAGTTACGAGCAGTACTTC. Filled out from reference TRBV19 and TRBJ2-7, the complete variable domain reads DGGITQSPKYLFRKEGQNVTLSCEQNLNHDAMYWYRQDPGQGLRLIYYSQIVNDFQKGDIAEGYSVSREKKESFPLTVTSAQKNPTAFYLCASRATSGSYEQYFGPGTRLTVT.

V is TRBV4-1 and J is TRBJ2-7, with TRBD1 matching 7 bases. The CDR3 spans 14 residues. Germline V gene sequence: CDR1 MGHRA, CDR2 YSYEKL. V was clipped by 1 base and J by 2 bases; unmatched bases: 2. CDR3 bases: TGCGCCAGCAGCCAAGCGACAGGGACCTACGAGCAGTACTTC. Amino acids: CASSQATGTYEQYF.

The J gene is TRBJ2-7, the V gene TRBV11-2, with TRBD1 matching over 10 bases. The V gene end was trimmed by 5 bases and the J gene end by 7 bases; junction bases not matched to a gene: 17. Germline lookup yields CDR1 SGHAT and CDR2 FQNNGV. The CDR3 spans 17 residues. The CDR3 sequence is CASSPTMWTGGSGEQYF. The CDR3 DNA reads TGTGCCAGCAGCCCGACTATGTGGACAGGGGGATCGGGGGAGCAGTACTTC.